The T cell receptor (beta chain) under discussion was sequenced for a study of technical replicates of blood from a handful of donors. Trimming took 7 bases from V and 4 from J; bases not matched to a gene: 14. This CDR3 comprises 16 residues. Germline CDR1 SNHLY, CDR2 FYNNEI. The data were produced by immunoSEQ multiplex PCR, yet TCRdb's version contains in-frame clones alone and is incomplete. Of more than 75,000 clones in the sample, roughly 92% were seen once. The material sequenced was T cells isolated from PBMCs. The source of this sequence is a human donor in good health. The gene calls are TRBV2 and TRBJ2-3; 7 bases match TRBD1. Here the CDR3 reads CASIAPDRESADTQYF. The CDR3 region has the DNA TGTGCCAGCATTGCCCCAGACAGGGAAAGTGCAGATACGCAGTATTTT.